These T cell receptor beta chains were read from a single sample in a study of a mutant IDH1 vaccine in newly diagnosed glioma. Clones were read by immunoSEQ multiplex PCR, and TCRdb kept only the in-frame ones, dropping some. Found here are fewer than 85,000 clones, roughly four fifths of them singletons; the top ten hold around 5.3%. No antigen is known for these receptors. The sequencing used PBMCs, collected from a glioma patient whose treatment included an IDH1 peptide vaccine. These receptors came from a man aged 40-50 years with glioma. Each CDR3 is given without its conserved first and last residue. Each record gives: J gene, V gene, clone size, CDR3 protein. Rows may omit the clone size; those that give it use once, few, many or a size class.

>TRBJ1-6|TRBV25-1|-
ASGTGSSPLH
>TRBJ2-3|TRBV4-1|-
ASSRAGLTRDTQY
>TRBJ1-1|TRBV5-1|once
ASSIQDPNTEAF
>TRBJ1-3|TRBV4-1|few
ASSEQVVSGNTIY
>TRBJ2-7|TRBV6-5|-
ASSYSGEQY
>TRBJ2-1|TRBV6-1|once
ASSGVTSGRLSSYNEQF
>TRBJ2-2|TRBV15|-
ATSRDGLTGPF
>TRBJ2-5|TRBV7-9|-
ASSWPGTAVGGSQETQY
>TRBJ1-1|TRBV30|few
AWSTLGPGQGTEAF
>TRBJ2-5|TRBV19|-
ASSIGGTWYQETQY
>TRBJ1-4|TRBV28|-
ASSGDRTNEKLF
>TRBJ1-2|TRBV18|-
ASSPSGDGYT
>TRBJ2-3|TRBV28|-
ASSNWGRVTDTQY
>TRBJ2-1|TRBV14|-
ASSQEQGANEQF
>TRBJ2-7|TRBV18|-
ASSLSGTSGGYEQY
>TRBJ2-5|TRBV5-1|few
ASISDGEETQY
>TRBJ1-2|TRBV28|-
ASSIGTGDGYT
>TRBJ2-2|TRBV7-6|-
ASSLRPGGSTGELF
>TRBJ1-2|TRBV2|-
ASSERGASHHGYT
>TRBJ2-1|TRBV18|-
ASSPRSTGPGQF
>TRBJ1-5|TRBV6-1|-
ASSDTWDQPQH
>TRBJ1-1|TRBV10-1|-
ASSVSRGQGKGTEAF
>TRBJ2-7|TRBV28|-
ASSSTGWSRYEQY
>TRBJ1-1|TRBV6-5|few
ASIKLGSTEAF
>TRBJ2-3|TRBV6-5|-
ASRDSGRADTQY
>TRBJ1-6|TRBV19|-
ASSAPQGQGSPLH
>TRBJ1-1|TRBV18|-
ASQKDKNTEAF
>TRBJ2-3|TRBV4-3|-
ASSQLLAGSTDTQY
>TRBJ1-4|TRBV19|-
ATAGSLTTNEKLF
>TRBJ1-4|TRBV25-1|few
ASSDGTVHNEKLF
>TRBJ2-1|TRBV7-9|-
ASSFSGLAERGYNEQF
>TRBJ2-7|TRBV4-2|-
ASSQFSSGTGDEQY
>TRBJ2-5|TRBV30|-
AWSEFGGGKETQY
>TRBJ1-3|TRBV30|-
AWTQLPTGNTIY
>TRBJ2-5|TRBV5-4|once
ASSSGVSGSETQY
>TRBJ2-7|TRBV7-9|-
ASSDREGLGHEQY
>TRBJ2-3|TRBV29-1|once
SVEQAGGPTDTQY
>TRBJ2-3|TRBV9|few
ASSTQQGSNTQY
>TRBJ2-1|TRBV10-2|-
ASSGGLAGVSSYNEQF
>TRBJ1-6|TRBV19|-
ASTLKDRDNSPLH
>TRBJ2-1|TRBV10-1|once
ASSLAVWNEQF
>-|TRBV29-1|once
SVEDPAGGYEQY
>TRBJ2-1|TRBV14|-
ASSQVGSRKV
>TRBJ2-1|TRBV5-1|-
ASSLERLPNEQF
>TRBJ2-1|TRBV28|few
ASSFNEQF
>TRBJ1-5|TRBV28|-
ASSFPSGGNQPQH
>TRBJ2-1|TRBV30|-
AWGGEQF
>TRBJ1-3|TRBV19|-
ASNPLGQGERNTIY
>TRBJ2-5|TRBV11-2|-
ASNHGQETQY
>TRBJ2-1|TRBV23-1|-
ASSHPRGTSGSKYNEQF
>TRBJ2-4|TRBV16|-
ASSIGRSKNIQY
>TRBJ1-5|TRBV7-2|once
ASSLIDNQPQH
>TRBJ2-2|TRBV15|-
ATSTGDTGELF
>TRBJ1-1|TRBV5-1|few
ASSLKTGGIEAF
>TRBJ2-7|TRBV6-1|-
ASSDFGGRGSEQY
>TRBJ2-5|TRBV5-5|-
ASSFPGLGQETQY
>TRBJ2-1|TRBV11-2|-
ASSPRGGGKNEQF
>TRBJ1-1|TRBV30|-
AWGGRPGEAF